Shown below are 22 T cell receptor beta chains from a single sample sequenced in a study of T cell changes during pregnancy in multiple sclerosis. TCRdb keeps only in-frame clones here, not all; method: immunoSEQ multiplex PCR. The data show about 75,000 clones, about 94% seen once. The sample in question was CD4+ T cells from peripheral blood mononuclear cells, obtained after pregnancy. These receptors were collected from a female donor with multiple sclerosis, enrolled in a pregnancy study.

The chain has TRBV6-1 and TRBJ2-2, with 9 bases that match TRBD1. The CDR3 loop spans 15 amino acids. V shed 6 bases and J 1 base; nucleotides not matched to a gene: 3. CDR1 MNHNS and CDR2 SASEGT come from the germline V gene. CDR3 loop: CASRDRGLNTGELFF. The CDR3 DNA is TGTGCCAGCAGGGACAGGGGACTGAACACCGGGGAGCTGTTTTTT.

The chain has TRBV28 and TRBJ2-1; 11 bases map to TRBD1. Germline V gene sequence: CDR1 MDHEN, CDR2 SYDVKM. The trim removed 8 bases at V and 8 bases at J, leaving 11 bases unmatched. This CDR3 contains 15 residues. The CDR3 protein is CASHPWTGGIDEQFF. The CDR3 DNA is TGTGCCAGCCACCCGTGGACAGGGGGCATCGATGAGCAGTTCTTC.

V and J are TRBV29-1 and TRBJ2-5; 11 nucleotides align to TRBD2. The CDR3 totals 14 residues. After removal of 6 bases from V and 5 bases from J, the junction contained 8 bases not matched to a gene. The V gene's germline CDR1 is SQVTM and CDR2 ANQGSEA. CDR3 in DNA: TGCAGCGTCTTACTAGCGGGAGTAGGTGAGACCCAGTACTTC. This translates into CSVLLAGVGETQYF. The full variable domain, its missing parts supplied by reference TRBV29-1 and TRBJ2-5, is SAVISQKPSRDICQRGTSLTIQCQVDSQVTMMFWYRQQPGQSLTLIATANQGSEATYESGFVIDKFPISRPNLTFSTLTVSNMSPEDSSIYLCSVLLAGVGETQYFGPGTRLLVL.

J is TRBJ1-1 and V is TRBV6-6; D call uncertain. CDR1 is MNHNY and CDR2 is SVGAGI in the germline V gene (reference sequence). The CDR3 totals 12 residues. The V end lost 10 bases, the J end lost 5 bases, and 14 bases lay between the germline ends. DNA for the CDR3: TGTGCCACCGGGGAGGGTGGGACTGAAGCTTTCTTT. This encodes CATGEGGTEAFF.

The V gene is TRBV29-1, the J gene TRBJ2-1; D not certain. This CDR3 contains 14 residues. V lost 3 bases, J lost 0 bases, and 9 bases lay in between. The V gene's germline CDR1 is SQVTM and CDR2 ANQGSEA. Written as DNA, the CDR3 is TGCAGCGTTGATTCGGTAAGCTCCTACAATGAGCAGTTCTTC. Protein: CSVDSVSSYNEQFF.

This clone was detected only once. In nucleotides, the CDR3 is TGTGCCAGCAGCTTAGAAGCTACGGGAAGCGTGCAGTTCTTC. It encodes CASSLEATGSVQFF. The chain uses TRBV7-9 and TRBJ2-1, with a tentative D call TRBD2 (5 bases). The V end was cut by 1 base, the J end by 12 bases, with 16 bases between. From germline, CDR1 is SEHNR and CDR2 FQNEAQ (reference sequence). CDR3 length equals 14 residues.

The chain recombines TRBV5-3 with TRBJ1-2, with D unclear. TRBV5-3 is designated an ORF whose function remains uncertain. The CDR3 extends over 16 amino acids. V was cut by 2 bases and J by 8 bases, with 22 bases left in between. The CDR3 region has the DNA TGTGCCAGAAGCTTCGGCAGGCTTTTTGGCTATGTCGGCTACACCTTC. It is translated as CARSFGRLFGYVGYTF.

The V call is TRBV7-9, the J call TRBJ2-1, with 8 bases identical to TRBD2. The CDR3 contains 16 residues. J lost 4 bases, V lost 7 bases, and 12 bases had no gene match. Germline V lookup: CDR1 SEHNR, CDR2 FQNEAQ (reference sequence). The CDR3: CASTPTGTRRYNEQFF. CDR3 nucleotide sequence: TGTGCCAGCACCCCTACCGGGACTAGACGGTACAATGAGCAGTTCTTC.

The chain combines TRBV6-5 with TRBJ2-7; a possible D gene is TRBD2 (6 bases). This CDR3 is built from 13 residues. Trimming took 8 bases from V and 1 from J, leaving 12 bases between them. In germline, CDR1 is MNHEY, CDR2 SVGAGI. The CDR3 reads CASSSASSYEQYF. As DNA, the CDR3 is TGTGCCAGCTCTAGCGCAAGTTCCTACGAGCAGTACTTC.

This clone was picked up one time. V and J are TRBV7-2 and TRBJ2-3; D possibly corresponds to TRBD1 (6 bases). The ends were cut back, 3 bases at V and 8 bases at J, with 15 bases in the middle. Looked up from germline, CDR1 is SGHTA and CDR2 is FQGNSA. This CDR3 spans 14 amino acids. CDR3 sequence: CASSFGQGRGTQYF. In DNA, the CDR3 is TGTGCCAGCAGCTTTGGGCAGGGGCGAGGTACGCAGTATTTT.

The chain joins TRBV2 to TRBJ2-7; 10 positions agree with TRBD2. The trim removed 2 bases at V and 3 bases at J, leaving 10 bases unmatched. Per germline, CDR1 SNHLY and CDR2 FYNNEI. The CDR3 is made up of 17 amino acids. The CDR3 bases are TGTGCCAGCAGTGAAAGCGGGAGGGCCCTCGATTTCTACGAGCAGTACTTC. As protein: CASSESGRALDFYEQYF.

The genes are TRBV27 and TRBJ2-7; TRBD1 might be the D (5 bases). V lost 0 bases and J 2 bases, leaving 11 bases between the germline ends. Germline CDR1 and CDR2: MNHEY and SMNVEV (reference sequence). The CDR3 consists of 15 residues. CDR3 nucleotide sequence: TGTGCCAGCAGTTTATCTGGGGCCAGACCCTACGAGCAGTACTTC. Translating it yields CASSLSGARPYEQYF.

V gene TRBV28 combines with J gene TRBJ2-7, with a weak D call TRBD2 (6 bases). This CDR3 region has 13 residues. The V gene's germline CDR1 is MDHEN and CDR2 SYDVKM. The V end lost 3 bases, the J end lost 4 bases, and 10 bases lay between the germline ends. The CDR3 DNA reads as TGTGCCAGCAGTTTTCCGGGGAGGTACGAGCAGTACTTC. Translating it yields CASSFPGRYEQYF.

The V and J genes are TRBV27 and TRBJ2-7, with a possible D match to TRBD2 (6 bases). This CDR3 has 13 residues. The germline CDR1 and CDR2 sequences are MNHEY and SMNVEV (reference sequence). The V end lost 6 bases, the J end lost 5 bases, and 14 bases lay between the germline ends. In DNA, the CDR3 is TGTGCCAGCAGGAAGACTAGTCTCGACGAGCAGTACTTC. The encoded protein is CASRKTSLDEQYF.

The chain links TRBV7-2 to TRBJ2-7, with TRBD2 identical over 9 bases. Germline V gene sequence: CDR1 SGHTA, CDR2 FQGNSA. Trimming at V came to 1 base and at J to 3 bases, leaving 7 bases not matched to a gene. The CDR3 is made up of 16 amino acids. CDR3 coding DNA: TGTGCCAGCAGCTTAGGTCCGGCACTAGCGGGCTACGAGCAGTACTTC. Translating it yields CASSLGPALAGYEQYF.

As DNA, the CDR3 is TGTGCCAGTATAAACAGGGGAGGTAATGAAAAACTGTTTTTT. This gives the protein CASINRGGNEKLFF. This rearrangement joins TRBV28 to TRBJ1-4; TRBD1 matches at 7 bases. The CDR3 extends over 14 amino acids. Germline trimming cut 9 bases from V and 4 bases from J; bases unmatched to any gene: 8. CDR1 MDHEN and CDR2 SYDVKM come from the germline V gene.

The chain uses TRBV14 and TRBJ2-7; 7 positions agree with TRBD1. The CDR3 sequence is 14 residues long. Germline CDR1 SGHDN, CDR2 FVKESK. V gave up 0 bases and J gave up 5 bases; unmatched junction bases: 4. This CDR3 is CASSQETGMDEQYF. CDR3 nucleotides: TGTGCCAGCAGCCAAGAGACAGGGATGGACGAGCAGTACTTC. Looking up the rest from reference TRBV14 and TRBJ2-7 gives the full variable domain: EAGVTQFPSHSVIEKGQTVTLRCDPISGHDNLYWYRRVMGKEIKFLLHFVKESKQDESGMPNNRFLAERTGGTYSTLKVQPAELEDSGVYFCASSQETGMDEQYFGPGTRLTVT.

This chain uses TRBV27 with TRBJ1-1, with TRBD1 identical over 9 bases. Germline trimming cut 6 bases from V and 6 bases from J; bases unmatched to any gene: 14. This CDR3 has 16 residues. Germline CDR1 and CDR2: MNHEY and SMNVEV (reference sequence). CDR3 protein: CASRRDRVNVYAEAFF. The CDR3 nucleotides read TGTGCCAGCAGGCGGGACAGGGTAAACGTATATGCTGAAGCTTTCTTT.

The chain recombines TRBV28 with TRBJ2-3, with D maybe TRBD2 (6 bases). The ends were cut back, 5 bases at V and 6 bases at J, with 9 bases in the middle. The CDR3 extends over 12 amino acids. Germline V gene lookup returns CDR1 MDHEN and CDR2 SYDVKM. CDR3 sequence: CASSPGRDTQYF. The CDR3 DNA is TGTGCCAGCAGTCCAGGGAGGGATACGCAGTATTTT.

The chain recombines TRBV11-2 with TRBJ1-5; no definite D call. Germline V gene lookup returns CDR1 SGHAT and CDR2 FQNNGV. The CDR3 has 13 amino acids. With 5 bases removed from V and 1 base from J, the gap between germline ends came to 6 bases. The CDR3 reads CASSPSSNQPQHF. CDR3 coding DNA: TGTGCCAGCAGCCCTAGCAGCAATCAGCCCCAGCATTTT. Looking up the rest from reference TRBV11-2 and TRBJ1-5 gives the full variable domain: EAGVAQSPRYKIIEKRQSVAFWCNPISGHATLYWYQQILGQGPKLLIQFQNNGVVDDSQLPKDRFSAERLKGVDSTLKIQPAKLEDSAVYLCASSPSSNQPQHFGDGTRLSIL.

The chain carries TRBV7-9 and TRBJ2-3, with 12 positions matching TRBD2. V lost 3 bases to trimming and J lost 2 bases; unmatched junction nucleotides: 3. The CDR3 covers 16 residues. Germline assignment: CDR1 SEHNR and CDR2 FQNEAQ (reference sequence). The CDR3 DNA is TGTGCCAGCAGCTTGGGACTAGCGGGTATCACAGATACGCAGTATTTT. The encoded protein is CASSLGLAGITDTQYF.

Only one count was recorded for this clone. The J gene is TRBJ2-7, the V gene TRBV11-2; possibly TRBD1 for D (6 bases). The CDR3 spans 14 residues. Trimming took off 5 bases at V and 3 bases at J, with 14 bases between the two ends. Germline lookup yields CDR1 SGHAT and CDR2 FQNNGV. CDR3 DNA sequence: TGTGCCAGCAGCAAAGACAGGTGGGGCTACGAGCAGTACTTC. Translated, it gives CASSKDRWGYEQYF.